A selection of T cell receptor beta chains follows, all from one sample in a study of cytomegalovirus exposure and HLA in healthy donors. Assay: immunoSEQ multiplex PCR; the TCRdb copy retains only in-frame clones and omits some. The table includes approximately 31,000 clones, about 86% detected once. Material for sequencing was PBMCs. The origin of the receptors is a boy aged 10-17 years in good health and CMV-seronegative. Each CDR3 is given with its conserved first and last residue. The D gene is left open where the match is weak. Only part of the rows carry a size: once, few, many, or a class if the clone is expanded.

v_gene	d_gene	j_gene	abundance	CDR3aa	CDR3nt
TRBV14	-	TRBJ2-5	-	CASCQDIRETQYF	TGTGCCAGCTGCCAAGATATCCGAGAGACCCAGTACTTC
TRBV4-2	TRBD1	TRBJ1-2	-	CASSQDRDSPTSNYGYTF	TGTGCCAGCAGCCAAGATCGGGACAGCCCCACTTCTAACTATGGCTACACCTTC
TRBV7-8	-	TRBJ2-7	-	CASSFRWERRNEQYF	TGTGCCAGCAGCTTTCGGTGGGAAAGGAGGAACGAGCAGTACTTC
TRBV12-5	-	TRBJ2-1	-	CASGQPPGAGYNEQFF	TGTGCTAGTGGTCAACCCCCAGGGGCGGGTTACAATGAGCAGTTCTTC
TRBV27	-	TRBJ1-1	-	CASSLSIRGDTEAFF	TGTGCCAGCAGTTTATCGATCAGGGGCGACACTGAAGCTTTCTTT
TRBV6-1	-	TRBJ2-3	-	CASSLGTFSTDTQYF	TGTGCCAGCAGTTTGGGGACTTTTAGCACAGATACGCAGTATTTT
TRBV27	TRBD1	TRBJ1-1	-	CASSQRTGNTEAFF	TGTGCCAGCAGTCAAAGGACAGGGAACACTGAAGCTTTCTTT
TRBV7-2	TRBD1	TRBJ2-7	-	CASSQGQFSDEQYF	TGTGCCAGCAGCCAGGGACAGTTTTCGGACGAGCAGTACTTC
TRBV27	TRBD1	TRBJ1-2	once	CASSLYITGEGYTF	TGTGCCAGCAGTTTATATATTACAGGGGAAGGCTACACCTTC
TRBV7-9	TRBD1	TRBJ2-5	-	CASSEKTGGEETQYF	TGTGCCAGCAGCGAAAAAACAGGGGGAGAGGAGACCCAGTACTTC
TRBV15	-	TRBJ1-2	-	CATRAGVGGYTF	TGTGCCACCCGAGCGGGGGTCGGTGGCTACACCTTC
TRBV7-3	-	TRBJ2-1	-	CASSHGRLGHVDEQFF	TGTGCCAGCAGCCACGGAAGACTAGGGCATGTCGATGAGCAGTTCTTC
TRBV29-1	-	TRBJ1-5	-	CSVVLPGDSQPQHF	TGCAGCGTTGTGTTGCCAGGGGATAGTCAGCCCCAGCATTTT
TRBV7-6	TRBD1	TRBJ2-7	-	CASSLGDRASYEQYF	TGTGCCAGCAGCTTAGGTGACAGGGCCTCCTACGAGCAGTACTTC
TRBV11-3	-	TRBJ2-2	-	CASSLDGSGNTGELFF	TGTGCCAGCAGCTTAGACGGTAGCGGGAACACCGGGGAGCTGTTTTTT
TRBV14	-	TRBJ1-1	-	CASSQLQGNTEAFF	TGTGCCAGCAGCCAATTACAGGGTAACACTGAAGCTTTCTTT
TRBV7-6	-	TRBJ2-5	-	CASSLSNSDGETQYF	TGTGCCAGCAGCTTATCGAATAGCGACGGGGAGACCCAGTACTTC
TRBV7-2	TRBD1	TRBJ2-5	once	CASSYRGRQETQYF	TGTGCCAGCAGTTACAGGGGGCGCCAAGAGACCCAGTACTTC
TRBV5-4	TRBD1	TRBJ1-6	-	CASSLGSPGQGFSPLHF	TGTGCCAGCAGCCTCGGGAGTCCGGGACAGGGATTTTCACCCCTCCACTTT
TRBV29-1	-	TRBJ2-5	-	CSVEEPGQETQYF	TGCAGCGTTGAAGAACCAGGCCAAGAGACCCAGTACTTC
TRBV5-1	-	TRBJ1-1	-	CASSLGREGVNTEAFF	TGCGCCAGCAGCTTGGGGAGGGAGGGGGTGAACACTGAAGCTTTCTTT
TRBV25-1	-	TRBJ1-6	-	CASNSRDEGDSPLHF	TGTGCCAGCAACTCAAGGGACGAGGGGGATTCACCCCTCCACTTT
TRBV7-3	-	TRBJ1-2	-	CASRVPGGYGYGYTF	TGTGCCAGCAGGGTCCCCGGGGGGTACGGCTATGGCTACACCTTC
TRBV19	-	TRBJ2-3	-	CASSTGFSTDTQYF	TGTGCCAGTAGCACAGGGTTTAGCACAGATACGCAGTATTTT
TRBV18	TRBD2	TRBJ2-7	-	CASTKTSGTYEQYF	TGTGCCAGCACCAAGACTAGCGGGACCTACGAGCAGTACTTC
TRBV2	TRBD1	TRBJ1-5	-	CASSEGTGGGGNQPQHF	TGTGCCAGCAGTGAGGGGACAGGGGGAGGCGGCAATCAGCCCCAGCATTTT
TRBV5-6	-	TRBJ1-3	-	CASSLPPGSGNTIYF	TGTGCCAGCAGCTTGCCGCCAGGGTCTGGAAACACCATATATTTT
TRBV11-3	TRBD1	TRBJ2-1	-	CASSLGQGRHEQFF	TGTGCCAGCAGCCTAGGACAGGGTAGGCATGAGCAGTTCTTC
TRBV6-6	TRBD1	TRBJ1-1	-	CASSTFRDSKSGEAFF	TGTGCCAGCAGTACCTTCCGGGACAGTAAGTCGGGTGAAGCTTTCTTT
TRBV10-2	TRBD2	TRBJ2-1	-	CASSESTGSGGRNEQFF	TGCGCCAGCAGTGAGTCGACGGGCAGCGGGGGGCGCAATGAGCAGTTCTTC
TRBV7-9	-	TRBJ1-6	-	CASSFDSANSPLHF	TGTGCCAGCAGCTTTGACAGCGCCAATTCACCCCTCCACTTT
TRBV7-2	-	TRBJ1-5	-	CASSPPGRGNQPQHF	TGTGCCAGCAGCCCGCCTGGCAGGGGCAATCAGCCCCAGCATTTT
TRBV9	TRBD1	TRBJ2-7	-	CASSPGQVYEQYF	TGTGCCAGCAGCCCTGGACAGGTTTACGAGCAGTACTTC
TRBV5-1	TRBD1	TRBJ1-3	-	CASSLDRVGNTIYF	TGCGCCAGCAGCCTGGACAGGGTGGGAAACACCATATATTTT
TRBV21-1	-	TRBJ1-1	-	CASSKIAVNTEAFF	TGTGCCAGCAGCAAAATCGCGGTGAACACTGAAGCTTTCTTT
TRBV9	TRBD2	TRBJ2-3	-	CASSVEPSGGFADTQYF	TGTGCCAGCAGCGTAGAGCCGAGCGGGGGGTTTGCAGATACGCAGTATTTT
TRBV2	-	TRBJ2-7	-	CASSDQVSYEQYF	TGTGCCAGCAGTGATCAGGTCTCCTACGAGCAGTACTTC
TRBV9	TRBD2	TRBJ2-1	-	CASSSRTSGVKNEQFF	TGTGCCAGCAGCTCGCGGACTAGCGGGGTCAAAAATGAGCAGTTCTTC
TRBV2	TRBD2	TRBJ2-3	-	CASSEAYGLAGAFSDTQYF	TGTGCCAGCAGTGAAGCCTACGGACTAGCGGGGGCCTTTTCAGATACGCAGTATTTT
TRBV18	-	TRBJ1-5	-	CASSPPEGGRQPQHF	TGTGCCAGCTCACCACCGGAGGGGGGGAGGCAGCCCCAGCATTTT
TRBV5-1	-	TRBJ1-6	few	CASSLARTYNSPLHF	TGCGCCAGCAGCTTGGCCAGGACCTATAATTCACCCCTCCACTTT
TRBV5-1	TRBD1	TRBJ1-1	-	CASSSTTGVTEAFF	TGCGCCAGCAGCTCGACGACAGGGGTCACTGAAGCTTTCTTT
TRBV7-9	-	TRBJ1-1	-	CASSFFRDTEAFF	TGTGCCAGCAGCTTTTTCAGGGACACTGAAGCTTTCTTT
TRBV25-1	-	TRBJ2-5	-	CASSGNRVQETQYF	TGTGCCAGCAGTGGAAACAGAGTCCAAGAGACCCAGTACTTC
TRBV6-1	TRBD2	TRBJ2-3	-	CASSAQAGGTDTQYF	TGTGCCAGCAGTGCTCAAGCGGGGGGCACAGATACGCAGTATTTT
TRBV5-1	TRBD2	TRBJ2-7	-	CASSYGTSGGNYEQYF	TGCGCCAGCAGCTACGGGACTAGCGGGGGGAACTACGAGCAGTACTTC
TRBV6-5	TRBD1	TRBJ2-7	-	CASSPGQGSYEQYF	TGTGCCAGCAGCCCGGGACAGGGCTCCTACGAGCAGTACTTC
TRBV25-1	-	TRBJ2-3	-	CASSDPPRAGSHTQYF	TGTGCCAGCAGTGACCCCCCCAGGGCAGGGTCACATACGCAGTATTTT
TRBV7-3	TRBD2	TRBJ2-5	-	CASSRTSGETQYF	TGTGCCAGCAGCCGGACTAGCGGGGAGACCCAGTACTTC
TRBV4-2	TRBD2	TRBJ2-7	-	CASSQASGGLGEQYF	TGTGCCAGCAGCCAAGCTAGCGGGGGGCTCGGCGAGCAGTACTTC
TRBV7-2	TRBD1	TRBJ2-5	once	CASRMDRGQETQYF	TGTGCCAGCAGAATGGACAGGGGACAAGAGACCCAGTACTTC